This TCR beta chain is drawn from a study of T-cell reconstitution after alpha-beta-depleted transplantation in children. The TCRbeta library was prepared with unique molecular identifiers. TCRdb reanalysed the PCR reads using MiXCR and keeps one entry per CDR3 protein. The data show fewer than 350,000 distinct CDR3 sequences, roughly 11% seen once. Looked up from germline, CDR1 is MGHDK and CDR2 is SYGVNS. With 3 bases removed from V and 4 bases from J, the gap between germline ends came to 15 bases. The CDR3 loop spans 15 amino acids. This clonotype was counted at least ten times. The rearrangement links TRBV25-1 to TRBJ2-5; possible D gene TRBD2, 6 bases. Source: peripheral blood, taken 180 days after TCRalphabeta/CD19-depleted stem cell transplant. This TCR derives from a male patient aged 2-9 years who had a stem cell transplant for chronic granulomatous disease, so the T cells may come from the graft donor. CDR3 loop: CASSEVSGQGETQYF. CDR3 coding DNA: TGTGCCAGCAGTGAGGTTAGCGGCCAGGGAGAGACCCAGTACTTC.